These 25 T cell receptor beta chains share one sample of origin, sequenced in a study of shared clonotypes between healthy human individuals. In the naive CD8 group, cells lacked CD45RO and were positively selected for CCR7, so terminally differentiated effector memory CD45RA+ cells were left out. Some clones are missing from TCRdb's copy, which holds only in-frame ones; the method was immunoSEQ multiplex PCR. The profile covers around 610,000 clones, with around 96% appearing a single time and 0.11% taken by the ten largest. The sequencing sample was made of naive CD8+ T cells sorted from blood. These receptors came from a young woman in good health.

The chain uses TRBV19 and TRBJ2-2; perhaps TRBD2 as D (5 bases). CDR3 size: 17 residues. With 6 bases removed from V and 0 bases from J, the gap between germline ends came to 17 bases. Germline V gene sequence: CDR1 LNHDA, CDR2 SQIVND (reference sequence). This CDR3 reads CASRDLNLGANTGELFF. The DNA of the CDR3 is TGTGCCAGTAGGGACTTAAATTTGGGCGCGAACACCGGGGAGCTGTTTTTT.

The chain recombines TRBV9 with TRBJ2-2, with 11 bases identical to TRBD2. Germline V gene sequence: CDR1 SGDLS, CDR2 YYNGEE. This CDR3 region has 16 residues. Losses at the gene ends were 4 bases for V and 5 bases for J; bases not matched to a gene: 7. The CDR3 coding sequence is TGTGCCAGCAGCTTCGGACTAGCGGGTGGGACCGGGGAGCTGTTTTTT. Translating it yields CASSFGLAGGTGELFF.

The V call is TRBV7-2, the J call TRBJ2-1; TRBD2 might be the D (5 bases). The germline V and J ends were trimmed by 5 bases and 10 bases, with 15 bases remaining between them. Germline V lookup: CDR1 SGHTA, CDR2 FQGNSA. This CDR3 has 13 amino acids. The CDR3 here is CASSEGLIKEQFF. CDR3 DNA: TGTGCCAGCAGCGAAGGACTTATTAAGGAGCAGTTCTTC.

CDR3 in amino acids: CASSGLAGSYEQYF. The DNA of the CDR3 is TGCGCCAGCTCAGGACTAGCGGGGTCCTACGAGCAGTACTTC. The rearrangement joins TRBV10-2 to TRBJ2-7, with TRBD2 matching 12 bases. From germline, CDR1 is WSHSY and CDR2 SAAADI. J gave up 1 base and V 8 bases, and 3 bases lay outside the gene matches. This CDR3 contains 14 residues.

The chain uses TRBV18 and TRBJ1-1; D gene unclear. The CDR3 has 15 amino acids. V lost 3 bases to trimming and J lost 6 bases, with 17 bases between them. Germline loops: CDR1 KGHSH, CDR2 LQKENI. The chain's CDR3 is CASSPPGRAEAEAFF. The CDR3 DNA follows: TGTGCCAGCTCACCCCCCGGGCGGGCTGAGGCTGAAGCTTTCTTT.

Here the CDR3 reads CASSQGTGQFF. The CDR3 DNA sequence: TGTGCCAGCAGCCAAGGGACAGGGCAGTTCTTC. The chain has TRBV14 and TRBJ2-1, with TRBD1 identical over 7 bases. V was pared by 1 base and J by 12 bases, with 0 bases of the junction left unmatched. CDR3 length: 11 amino acids. Germline V gives CDR1 SGHDN, CDR2 FVKESK.

The rearrangement links TRBV4-2 to TRBJ1-1; unclear D gene. Per the germline V gene, CDR1 is LGHNA and CDR2 is YNFKEQ. V was trimmed by 2 bases and J by 5 bases, leaving 12 bases between them. CDR3 length equals 14 residues. Written as DNA, the CDR3 is TGTGCCAGCAGCCAAACCCCCACAGCGACTGAAGCTTTCTTT. It yields the protein CASSQTPTATEAFF.

This sequence joins TRBV11-3 and TRBJ2-3; D remains ambiguous. The CDR3 loop spans 13 amino acids. The germline CDR1 and CDR2 sequences are SGHNT and YENEEA. V was cut by 0 bases and J by 0 bases, with 1 base left in between. This CDR3 reads CASSLESTDTQYF. CDR3 bases: TGTGCCAGCAGCTTAGAGAGCACAGATACGCAGTATTTT.

The chain is built from TRBV5-1 and TRBJ2-1; 13 nucleotides align to TRBD2. CDR1 and CDR2 from the germline V gene are SGHRS and YFSETQ. The J segment lost 2 bases and the V segment lost 3 bases, leaving 8 bases of the junction unmatched. The CDR3 length is 18 residues. CDR3 region: CASSSASTSGRTYNEQFF. In DNA form, the CDR3 reads TGCGCCAGCAGCTCGGCCTCGACTAGCGGGAGGACCTACAATGAGCAGTTCTTC. Full variable domain (missing parts from reference TRBV5-1 and TRBJ2-1): KAGVTQTPRYLIKTRGQQVTLSCSPISGHRSVSWYQQTPGQGLQFLFEYFSETQRNKGNFPGRFSGRQFSNSRSEMNVSTLELGDSALYLCASSSASTSGRTYNEQFFGPGTRLTVL.

The chain links TRBV7-9 to TRBJ2-7; TRBD2 matches 8 bases. V trimming: 4 bases; J trimming: 0 bases; junction bases outside the gene matches: 8. Per the germline V gene, CDR1 is SEHNR and CDR2 is FQNEAQ (reference sequence). The CDR3 spans 16 residues. CDR3 amino acids: CASSSPTSGNSYEQYF. The CDR3 nucleotides read TGTGCCAGCAGCTCCCCTACTAGCGGAAACTCCTACGAGCAGTACTTC.

This chain connects TRBV27 to TRBJ2-2; 7 nucleotides match TRBD2. CDR1 is MNHEY, CDR2 SMNVEV, per germline (reference sequence). The CDR3 is 14 amino acids. Trimming removed 9 bases from V and 6 bases from J; junction bases left unmatched: 10. In DNA form, the CDR3 reads TGTGCCAGTCACGGACTAGGTTCAGCCGGGGAGCTGTTTTTT. Translated, it gives CASHGLGSAGELFF.

This clone was seen once. This chain uses TRBV7-9 with TRBJ2-5; no clear D gene. Trimming shortened V by 2 bases and J by 5 bases, and 9 bases separated the two germline ends. The germline V gene encodes CDR1 SEHNR and CDR2 FQNEAQ (reference sequence). The CDR3 is made up of 13 amino acids. The DNA of the CDR3 is TGTGCCAGCAGCTTAACAACGGAGGAGACCCAGTACTTC. It encodes CASSLTTEETQYF.

About this clone: Other DNA sequences of this sample code for an identical CDR3. The rearrangement uses TRBV5-6 and TRBJ2-7, with TRBD1 matching 8 bases. J gave up 6 bases and V 3 bases, and 5 bases lay outside the gene matches. This CDR3 comprises 13 residues. Germline V CDR1 and CDR2: SGHDT, YYEEEE. The CDR3 loop reads CASSWGTGGEQYF. CDR3 bases: TGTGCCAGCAGCTGGGGGACAGGAGGCGAGCAGTACTTC.

Of note for this clone: Other nucleotide sequences from this sample produce the same CDR3. This sequence joins TRBV27 and TRBJ2-7, with 8 bases aligning to TRBD2. This CDR3 is built from 13 residues. The V and J ends lost 5 bases and 4 bases, in that order; junction bases with no gene match: 4. The germline gives CDR1 MNHEY, CDR2 SMNVEV (reference sequence). In DNA form, the CDR3 reads TGTGCCAGCAGTCCCGGGGGGGGATACGAGCAGTACTTC. It codes for CASSPGGGYEQYF.

The chain's CDR3 is CASRESIGTSKAGELFF. The CDR3 DNA reads TGTGCCAGTAGGGAATCAATCGGGACTAGCAAGGCCGGGGAGCTGTTTTTT. The rearrangement joins TRBV19 to TRBJ2-2; 9 positions match TRBD2. The J segment lost 6 bases and the V segment lost 6 bases, leaving 14 bases of the junction unmatched. Germline CDR1 LNHDA, CDR2 SQIVND (reference sequence). This CDR3 has 17 amino acids.

This clone was seen just once. This rearrangement joins TRBV13 to TRBJ2-1; no clear D gene. Germline CDR1 is PRHDT and CDR2 is FYEKMQ (reference sequence). The V and J ends lost 1 base and 6 bases respectively, with 10 bases between them. This CDR3 has 14 residues. In nucleotides, the CDR3 is TGTGCCAGCAGCTTAGCCTCTGCCTCCAATGAGCAGTTCTTC. Its protein is CASSLASASNEQFF.

Concerning this clone: The junction and the germline gene differ at one end; a read error may be behind it. CDR3 amino acids: CASSVDGRLVF. Here the CDR3 DNA reads TGTGCCAGCAGCGTAGACGGCCGGCTAGTCTTT. The chain uses TRBV9 and TRBJ1-1, with D unresolved. The length of the CDR3 is 11 residues. Germline-derived CDR1 and CDR2 are SGDLS and YYNGEE.

This clone was detected a few times. The chain recombines TRBV9 with TRBJ1-1, with TRBD1 matching 7 bases. Germline assignment: CDR1 SGDLS and CDR2 YYNGEE. Losses at the gene ends were 2 bases for V and 1 base for J; bases not matched to a gene: 8. The CDR3 contains 16 residues. This CDR3 is CASSVGDSRSNTEAFF. The DNA of the CDR3 is TGTGCCAGCAGCGTCGGGGACAGTCGATCGAACACTGAAGCTTTCTTT.

The chain is built from TRBV19 and TRBJ2-1; 7 nucleotides align to TRBD2. Per the germline V gene, CDR1 is LNHDA and CDR2 is SQIVND (reference sequence). This CDR3 contains 14 residues. After removal of 7 bases from V and 8 bases from J, the junction contained 11 bases not matched to a gene. The CDR3 DNA is TGTGCCAGTAACCCAGCGGGCGGGAGCTATGAGCAGTTCTTC. Residues: CASNPAGGSYEQFF. Based on the CDR3 plus reference TRBV19 and TRBJ2-1, the full variable domain is DGGITQSPKYLFRKEGQNVTLSCEQNLNHDAMYWYRQDPGQGLRLIYYSQIVNDFQKGDIAEGYSVSREKKESFPLTVTSAQKNPTAFYLCASNPAGGSYEQFFGPGTRLTVL.

The chain is built from TRBV13 and TRBJ1-4, with a weak D call TRBD1 (5 bases). Germline CDR1 PRHDT, CDR2 FYEKMQ (reference sequence). The CDR3 is 13 residues long. The ends were cut back, 3 bases at V and 7 bases at J, with 9 bases in the middle. The CDR3 DNA follows: TGTGCCAGCAGCTTTGGGACGTCTGAAAAACTGTTTTTT. It codes for CASSFGTSEKLFF.

The chain is built from TRBV19 and TRBJ2-1, with TRBD2 matching over 12 bases. The CDR3 is 15 residues long. Germline V CDR1 and CDR2: LNHDA, SQIVND (reference sequence). Losses at the gene ends were 1 base for V and 8 bases for J; bases not matched to a gene: 3. DNA for the CDR3: TGTGCCAGTAGTATAGGGACTAGCGGGAAGTATGAGCAGTTCTTC. This codes for CASSIGTSGKYEQFF.

V is TRBV7-9 and J is TRBJ2-7; TRBD2 matches at 11 bases. CDR1 and CDR2 (germline): SEHNR, FQNEAQ (reference sequence). This CDR3 contains 15 residues. V dropped 5 bases and J dropped 3; count of bases not matched to a gene: 6. The CDR3 nucleotides read TGTGCCAGCAGCCCCTTTGGGACTAGCGGCTACGAGCAGTACTTC. It is translated as CASSPFGTSGYEQYF. The whole variable domain, remainder taken from reference TRBV7-9 and TRBJ2-7, is DTGVSQNPRHKITKRGQNVTFRCDPISEHNRLYWYRQTLGQGPEFLTYFQNEAQLEKSRLLSDRFSAERPKGSFSTLEIQRTEQGDSAMYLCASSPFGTSGYEQYFGPGTRLTVT.

This clone was seen just once. V is TRBV2 and J is TRBJ2-5; D unresolved. The germline V gene has CDR1 SNHLY and CDR2 FYNNEI. The CDR3 has 13 residues. Trimming left V 3 bases short and J 5 bases short, with 10 bases between. The CDR3: CASSEGTPETQYF. CDR3 DNA sequence: TGTGCCAGCAGTGAGGGCACCCCGGAGACCCAGTACTTC.

This chain connects TRBV7-9 to TRBJ2-2; the D gene is possibly TRBD2 (5 bases). The length of the CDR3 is 16 residues. V was pared by 1 base and J by 1 base, with 10 bases between. Germline V gene lookup returns CDR1 SEHNR and CDR2 FQNEAQ (reference sequence). The CDR3 loop is CASSLVAGENTGELFF. In nucleotides, the CDR3 is TGTGCCAGCAGCTTAGTTGCGGGCGAGAACACCGGGGAGCTGTTTTTT.

The chain joins TRBV9 to TRBJ2-1, with 8 bases identical to TRBD1. The CDR3 has 15 amino acids. Losses at the gene ends were 4 bases for V and 1 base for J; bases not matched to a gene: 4. Germline CDR1 and CDR2: SGDLS and YYNGEE. The CDR3 DNA reads as TGTGCCAGCAGCCCTCGACAGGGGTCCTACAATGAGCAGTTCTTC. This translates into CASSPRQGSYNEQFF.